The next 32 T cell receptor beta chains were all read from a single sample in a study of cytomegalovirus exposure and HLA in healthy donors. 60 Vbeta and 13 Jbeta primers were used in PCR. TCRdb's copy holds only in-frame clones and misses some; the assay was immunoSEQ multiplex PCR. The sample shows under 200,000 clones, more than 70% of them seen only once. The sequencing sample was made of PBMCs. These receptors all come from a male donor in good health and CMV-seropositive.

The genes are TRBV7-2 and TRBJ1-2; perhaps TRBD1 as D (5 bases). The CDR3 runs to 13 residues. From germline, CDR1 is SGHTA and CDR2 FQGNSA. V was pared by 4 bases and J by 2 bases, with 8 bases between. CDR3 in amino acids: CASSSRANYGYTF. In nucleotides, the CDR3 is TGTGCCAGCAGCTCCAGGGCCAACTATGGCTACACCTTC.

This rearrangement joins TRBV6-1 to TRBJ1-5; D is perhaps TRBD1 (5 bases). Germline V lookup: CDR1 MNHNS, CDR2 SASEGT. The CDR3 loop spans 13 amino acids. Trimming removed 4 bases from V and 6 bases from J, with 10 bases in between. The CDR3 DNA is TGTGCCAGCAGTGGGCCAGGGATTCAGCCCCAGCATTTT. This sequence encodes CASSGPGIQPQHF.

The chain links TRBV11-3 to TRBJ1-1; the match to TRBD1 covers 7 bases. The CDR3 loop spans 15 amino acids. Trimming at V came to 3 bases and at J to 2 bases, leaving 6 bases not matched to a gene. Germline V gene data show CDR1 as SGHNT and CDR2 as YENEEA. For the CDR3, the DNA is TGTGCCAGCAGCTTCCTGGGACAGATCAACACTGAAGCTTTCTTT. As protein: CASSFLGQINTEAFF.

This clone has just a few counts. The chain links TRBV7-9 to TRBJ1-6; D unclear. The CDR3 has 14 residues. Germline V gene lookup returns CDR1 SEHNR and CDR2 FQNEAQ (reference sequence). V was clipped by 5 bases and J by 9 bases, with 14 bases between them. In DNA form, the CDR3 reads TGTGCCAGCAGCCAAAGTACAGATAGTTCACCCCTCCACTTT. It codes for CASSQSTDSSPLHF.

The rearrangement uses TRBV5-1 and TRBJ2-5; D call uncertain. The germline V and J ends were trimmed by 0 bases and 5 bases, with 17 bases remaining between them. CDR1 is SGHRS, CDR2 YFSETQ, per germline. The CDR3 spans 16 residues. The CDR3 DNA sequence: TGCGCCAGCAGCTTGGCTGCTCCGACGCTACAGGAGACCCAGTACTTC. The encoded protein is CASSLAAPTLQETQYF. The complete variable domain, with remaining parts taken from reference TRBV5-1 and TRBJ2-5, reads KAGVTQTPRYLIKTRGQQVTLSCSPISGHRSVSWYQQTPGQGLQFLFEYFSETQRNKGNFPGRFSGRQFSNSRSEMNVSTLELGDSALYLCASSLAAPTLQETQYFGPGTRLLVL.

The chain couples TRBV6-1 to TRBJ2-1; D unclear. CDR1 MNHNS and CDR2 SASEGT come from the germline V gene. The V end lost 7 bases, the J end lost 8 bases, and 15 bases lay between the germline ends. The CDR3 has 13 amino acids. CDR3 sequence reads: CASKILESYEQFF. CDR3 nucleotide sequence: TGTGCCAGCAAAATACTCGAGAGCTATGAGCAGTTCTTC.

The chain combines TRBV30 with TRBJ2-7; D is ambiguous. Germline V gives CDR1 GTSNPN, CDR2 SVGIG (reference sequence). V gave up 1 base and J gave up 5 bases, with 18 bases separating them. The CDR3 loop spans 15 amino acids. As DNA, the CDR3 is TGTGCCTGGAGTGCGCCCAATCTACCTCTAGACGAGCAGTACTTC. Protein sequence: CAWSAPNLPLDEQYF.

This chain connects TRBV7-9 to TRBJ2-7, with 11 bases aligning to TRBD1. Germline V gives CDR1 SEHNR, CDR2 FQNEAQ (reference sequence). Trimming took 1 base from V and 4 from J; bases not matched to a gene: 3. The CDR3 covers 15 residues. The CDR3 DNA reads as TGTGCCAGCAGCTTAGGGACAGGGGGCGCGTACGAGCAGTACTTC. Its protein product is CASSLGTGGAYEQYF.

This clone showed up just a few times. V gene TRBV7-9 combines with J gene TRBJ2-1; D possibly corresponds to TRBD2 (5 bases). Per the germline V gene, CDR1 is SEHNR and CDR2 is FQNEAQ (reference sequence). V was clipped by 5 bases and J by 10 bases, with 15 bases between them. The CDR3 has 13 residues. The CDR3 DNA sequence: TGTGCCAGCAGCCCCAAAGCCTCGGGGGAGCAGTTCTTC. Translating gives CASSPKASGEQFF.

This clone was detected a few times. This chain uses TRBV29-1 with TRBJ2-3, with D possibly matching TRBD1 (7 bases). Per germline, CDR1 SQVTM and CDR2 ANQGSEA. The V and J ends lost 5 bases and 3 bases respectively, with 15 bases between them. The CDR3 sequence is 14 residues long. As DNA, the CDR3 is TGCAGCGTTAAGGGCAGGGGGAGGACAGATACGCAGTATTTT. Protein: CSVKGRGRTDTQYF.

CDR3 region: CASSLVTGGNTIYF. For the CDR3, the DNA is TGTGCCAGCAGCTTAGTTACGGGAGGAAACACCATATATTTT. V gene TRBV7-6 combines with J gene TRBJ1-3, with D unclear. The CDR3 length is 14 residues. Germline V gene lookup returns CDR1 SGHVS and CDR2 FNYEAQ. V lost 1 base, J lost 4 bases, and 8 bases lay in between.

CDR3 in amino acids: CASSIQGARGEKLFF. The CDR3 DNA reads TGTGCCAGCAGTATTCAGGGGGCCCGAGGTGAAAAACTGTTTTTT. This rearrangement joins TRBV6-6 to TRBJ1-4; 8 positions agree with TRBD1. Germline V gene sequence: CDR1 MNHNY, CDR2 SVGAGI (reference sequence). The CDR3 covers 15 residues. Trimming removed 5 bases from V and 7 bases from J; junction bases left unmatched: 9.

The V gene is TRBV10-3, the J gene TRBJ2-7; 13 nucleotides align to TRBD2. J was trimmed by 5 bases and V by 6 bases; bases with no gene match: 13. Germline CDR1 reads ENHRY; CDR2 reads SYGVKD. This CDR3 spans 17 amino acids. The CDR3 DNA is TGTGCCATCAGCGCTCCCACCGGACTAGCGGGAGCGGACGAGCAGTACTTC. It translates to CAISAPTGLAGADEQYF.

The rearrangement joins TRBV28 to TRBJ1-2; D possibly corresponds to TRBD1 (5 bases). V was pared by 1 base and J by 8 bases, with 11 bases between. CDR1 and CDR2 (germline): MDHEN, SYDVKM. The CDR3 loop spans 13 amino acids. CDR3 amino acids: CASSLYQGEGYTF. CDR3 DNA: TGTGCCAGCAGTTTATACCAGGGTGAGGGCTACACCTTC.

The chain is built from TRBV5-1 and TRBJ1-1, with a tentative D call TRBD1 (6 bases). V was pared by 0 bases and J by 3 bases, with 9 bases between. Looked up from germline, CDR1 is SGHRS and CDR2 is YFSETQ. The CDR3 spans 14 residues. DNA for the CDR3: TGCGCCAGCAGCTTGGCGGCAGGGGACACTGAAGCTTTCTTT. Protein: CASSLAAGDTEAFF.

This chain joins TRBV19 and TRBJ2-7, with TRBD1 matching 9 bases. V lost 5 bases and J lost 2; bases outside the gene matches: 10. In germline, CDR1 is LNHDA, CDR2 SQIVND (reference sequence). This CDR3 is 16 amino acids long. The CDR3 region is CASSVNPGQGTYEQYF. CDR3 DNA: TGTGCCAGTAGTGTTAACCCGGGACAGGGCACCTACGAGCAGTACTTC.

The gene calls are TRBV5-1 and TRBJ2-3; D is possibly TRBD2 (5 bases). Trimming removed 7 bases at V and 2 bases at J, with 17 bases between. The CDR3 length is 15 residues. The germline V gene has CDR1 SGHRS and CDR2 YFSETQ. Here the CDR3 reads CASAGLADFTDTQYF. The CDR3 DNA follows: TGCGCCAGCGCCGGTCTGGCGGACTTCACAGATACGCAGTATTTT.

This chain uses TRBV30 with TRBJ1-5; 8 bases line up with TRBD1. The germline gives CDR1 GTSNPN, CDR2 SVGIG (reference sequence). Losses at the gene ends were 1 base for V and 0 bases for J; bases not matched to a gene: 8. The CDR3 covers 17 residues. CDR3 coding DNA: TGTGCCTGGAGTGGACGGACAGGGACTTATAGCAATCAGCCCCAGCATTTT. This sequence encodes CAWSGRTGTYSNQPQHF. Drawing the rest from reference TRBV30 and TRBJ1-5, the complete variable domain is SQTIHQWPATLVQPVGSPLSLECTVEGTSNPNLYWYRQAAGRGLQLLFYSVGIGQISSEVPQNLSASRPQDRQFILSSKKLLLSDSGFYLCAWSGRTGTYSNQPQHFGDGTRLSIL.

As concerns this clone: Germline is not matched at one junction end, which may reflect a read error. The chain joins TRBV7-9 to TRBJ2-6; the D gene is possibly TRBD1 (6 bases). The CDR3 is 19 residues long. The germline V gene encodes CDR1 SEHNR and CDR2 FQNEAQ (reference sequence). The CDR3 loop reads CSSSHTGQSNSSGANVLTF. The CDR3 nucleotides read TGTTCCAGCAGCCATACCGGACAGTCTAATAGCTCTGGGGCCAACGTCCTGACTTTC.

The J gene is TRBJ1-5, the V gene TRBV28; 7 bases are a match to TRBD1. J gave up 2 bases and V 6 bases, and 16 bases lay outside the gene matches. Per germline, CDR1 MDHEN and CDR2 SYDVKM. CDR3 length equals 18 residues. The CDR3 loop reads CASRSYRQGGFGNQPQHF. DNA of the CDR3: TGTGCCAGCAGGTCGTACAGACAGGGTGGGTTCGGCAATCAGCCCCAGCATTTT.

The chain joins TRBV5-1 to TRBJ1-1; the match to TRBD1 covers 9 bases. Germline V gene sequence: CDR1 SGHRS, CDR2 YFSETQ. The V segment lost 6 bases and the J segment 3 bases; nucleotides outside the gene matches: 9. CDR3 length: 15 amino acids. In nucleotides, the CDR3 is TGCGCCAGCAACCCGGGACAGGGTAGGGACACTGAAGCTTTCTTT. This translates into CASNPGQGRDTEAFF.

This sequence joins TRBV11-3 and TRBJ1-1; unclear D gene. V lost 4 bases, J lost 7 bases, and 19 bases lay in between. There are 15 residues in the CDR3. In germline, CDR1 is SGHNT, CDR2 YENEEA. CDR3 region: CASSSEPGNAREAFF. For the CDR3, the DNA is TGTGCCAGCAGCTCCGAACCAGGAAACGCTCGTGAAGCTTTCTTT.

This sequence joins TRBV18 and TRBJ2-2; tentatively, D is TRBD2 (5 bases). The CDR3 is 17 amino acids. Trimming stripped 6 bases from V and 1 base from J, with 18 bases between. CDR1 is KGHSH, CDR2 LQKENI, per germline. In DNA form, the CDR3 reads TGTGCCAGCTCCCCCATGTCGAGCGGTTTGAACACCGGGGAGCTGTTTTTT. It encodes CASSPMSSGLNTGELFF.

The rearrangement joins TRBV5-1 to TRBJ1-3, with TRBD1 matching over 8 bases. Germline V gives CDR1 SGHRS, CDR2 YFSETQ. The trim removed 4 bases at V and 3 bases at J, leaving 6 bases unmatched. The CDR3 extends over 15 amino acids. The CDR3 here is CASSTQGAFGNTIYF. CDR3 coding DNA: TGCGCCAGCAGCACCCAGGGGGCGTTTGGAAACACCATATATTTT. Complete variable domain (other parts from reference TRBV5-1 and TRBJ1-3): KAGVTQTPRYLIKTRGQQVTLSCSPISGHRSVSWYQQTPGQGLQFLFEYFSETQRNKGNFPGRFSGRQFSNSRSEMNVSTLELGDSALYLCASSTQGAFGNTIYFGEGSWLTVV.

The CDR3 loop is CASSPQGFSGNTIYF. The CDR3 DNA sequence: TGTGCCAGCAGTCCACAGGGCTTCTCTGGAAACACCATATATTTT. The chain uses TRBV28 and TRBJ1-3; perhaps TRBD1 as D (6 bases). The CDR3 covers 15 residues. Germline assignment: CDR1 MDHEN and CDR2 SYDVKM. V gave up 5 bases and J gave up 0 bases, with 11 bases separating them.

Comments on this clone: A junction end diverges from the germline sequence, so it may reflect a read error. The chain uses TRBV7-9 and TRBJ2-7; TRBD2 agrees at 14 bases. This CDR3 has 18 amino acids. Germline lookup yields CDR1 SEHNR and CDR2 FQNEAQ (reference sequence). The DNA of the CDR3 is TGTTCCAGCAGCCCCGCATCGACTAGCGGGAGGGCGTTCGCCGAGCAGTACTTC. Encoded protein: CSSSPASTSGRAFAEQYF. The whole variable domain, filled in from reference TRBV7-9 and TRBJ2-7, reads DTGVSQNPRHKITKRGQNVTFRCDPISEHNRLYWYRQTLGQGPEFLTYFQNEAQLEKSRLLSDRFSAERPKGSFSTLEIQRTEQGDSAMYLCSSSPASTSGRAFAEQYFGPGTRLTVT.

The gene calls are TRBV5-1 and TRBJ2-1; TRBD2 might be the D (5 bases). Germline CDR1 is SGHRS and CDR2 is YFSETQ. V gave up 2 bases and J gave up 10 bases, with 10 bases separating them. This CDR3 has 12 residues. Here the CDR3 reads CASSFEQREQFF. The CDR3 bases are TGCGCCAGCAGCTTCGAGCAGCGGGAGCAGTTCTTC.

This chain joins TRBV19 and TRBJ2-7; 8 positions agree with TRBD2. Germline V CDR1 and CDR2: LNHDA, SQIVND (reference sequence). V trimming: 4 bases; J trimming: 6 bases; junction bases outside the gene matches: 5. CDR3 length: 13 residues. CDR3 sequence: CASSTSGSGEQYF. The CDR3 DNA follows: TGTGCCAGTAGTACCAGCGGGAGTGGCGAGCAGTACTTC.

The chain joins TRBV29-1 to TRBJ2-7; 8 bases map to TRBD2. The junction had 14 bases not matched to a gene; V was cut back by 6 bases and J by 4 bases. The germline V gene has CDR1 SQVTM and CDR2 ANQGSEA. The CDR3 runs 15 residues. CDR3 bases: TGCAGCGTCGGCAAAACCGGGACTAGAGCTTACGAGCAGTACTTC. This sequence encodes CSVGKTGTRAYEQYF.

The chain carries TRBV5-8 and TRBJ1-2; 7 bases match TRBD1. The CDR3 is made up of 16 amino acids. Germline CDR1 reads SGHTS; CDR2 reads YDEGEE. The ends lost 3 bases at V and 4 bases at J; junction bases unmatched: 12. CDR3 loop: CASSSDRERPRYGYTF. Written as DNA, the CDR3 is TGTGCCAGCAGCTCCGACAGGGAGAGGCCCCGCTATGGCTACACCTTC.

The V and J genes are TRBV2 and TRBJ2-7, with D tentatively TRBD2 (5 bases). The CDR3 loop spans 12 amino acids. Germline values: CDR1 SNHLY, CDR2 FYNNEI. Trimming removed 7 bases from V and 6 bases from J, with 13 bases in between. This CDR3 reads CASTPGGGEQYF. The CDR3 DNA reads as TGTGCCAGCACGCCAGGAGGTGGCGAGCAGTACTTC.

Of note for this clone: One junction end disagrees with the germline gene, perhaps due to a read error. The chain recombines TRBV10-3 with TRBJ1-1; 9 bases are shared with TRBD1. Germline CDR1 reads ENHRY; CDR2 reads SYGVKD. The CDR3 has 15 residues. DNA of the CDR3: TGTGCCATAAGTGGGGGAACAGGGGGCTACACTGAAGCTTTCTTT. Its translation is CAISGGTGGYTEAFF.